The 30 T cell receptor beta chains below were found in one sample sequenced in a study of T cells in Graves' hyperthyroidism and ophthalmopathy. Amplification targeted TCR beta CDR3 regions from RNA transcripts. First-round RT-PCR of the TCR CDR3 relied on the HTBI primer set. MiXCR, run by TCRdb on the multiplex PCR reads, gives a single entry per CDR3 protein. The table lists about 640,000 distinct CDR3 sequences, under 25% of them singletons. Sequenced material: blood. The receptors stem from a man aged 30 to 39 with Graves' ophthalmopathy.

The CDR3 protein is CASSLAVRHNEQFF. CDR3 bases: TGTGCCAGCAGCTTAGCGGTAAGACACAATGAGCAGTTCTTC. This chain connects TRBV7-9 to TRBJ2-1; D remains ambiguous. Germline V CDR1 and CDR2: SEHNR, FQNEAQ (reference sequence). The CDR3 is 14 residues long. The V end lost 0 bases, the J end lost 5 bases, and 8 bases lay between the germline ends.

In this sample, this clonotype turned up many times. This chain joins TRBV11-2 and TRBJ1-6; D ambiguous. Germline V gene sequence: CDR1 SGHAT, CDR2 FQNNGV. CDR3 length: 17 amino acids. V was pared by 5 bases and J by 0 bases, with 14 bases between. This CDR3 is CASSRWQRSSYNSPLHF. The CDR3 bases are TGTGCCAGCAGCCGATGGCAGCGGAGCTCCTATAATTCACCCCTCCACTTT.

This clonotype was seen only a few times. This rearrangement joins TRBV5-1 to TRBJ2-1; 9 bases are a match to TRBD1. The length of the CDR3 is 15 residues. V trimming: 4 bases; J trimming: 3 bases; junction bases outside the gene matches: 5. Germline V gene data show CDR1 as SGHRS and CDR2 as YFSETQ. The chain's CDR3 is CASSGGQGHYNEQFF. The CDR3 nucleotides read TGCGCCAGCAGCGGGGGACAGGGACACTACAATGAGCAGTTCTTC.

The chain recombines TRBV6-2 or TRBV6-3 with TRBJ2-1; a weak D match, TRBD2 (5 bases). The germline CDR1 and CDR2 sequences are MNHEY and SVGEGT. V gave up 7 bases and J gave up 7 bases, with 11 bases separating them. CDR3 size: 12 residues. In DNA, the CDR3 is TGTGCCAGCACCCTACTAGAGAATGAGCAGTTCTTC. Amino acids: CASTLLENEQFF.

This clonotype has a handful of counts. This chain joins TRBV7-2 and TRBJ2-2, with 7 bases matching TRBD1. The length of the CDR3 is 15 residues. The junction had 13 bases not matched to a gene; V was cut back by 8 bases and J by 7 bases. CDR1 and CDR2 from the germline V gene are SGHTA and FQGNSA. The CDR3 nucleotides are TGTGCCAGCGTAGAAGGGGCAGGGGGATTCGGGGAGCTGTTTTTT. Translating gives CASVEGAGGFGELFF. Full variable domain (rest looked up from reference TRBV7-2 and TRBJ2-2): GAGVSQSPSNKVTEKGKDVELRCDPISGHTALYWYRQSLGQGLEFLIYFQGNSAPDKSGLPSDRFSAERTGGSVSTLTIQRTQQEDSAVYLCASVEGAGGFGELFFGEGSRLTVL.

This clonotype was observed at least ten times. V gene TRBV11-1 combines with J gene TRBJ1-2, with D hard to call. Trimming took off 4 bases at V and 11 bases at J, with 11 bases between the two ends. The germline V gene encodes CDR1 SGHAT and CDR2 FQDESV (reference sequence). The CDR3 contains 11 residues. DNA of the CDR3: TGTGCCAGCAGCTCAGAACGGAGGTACACCTTC. It yields the protein CASSSERRYTF.

This clonotype was observed at least ten times. V usage is TRBV20-1 and J usage is TRBJ2-7; D gene ambiguous. Trimming took off 1 base at V and 4 bases at J, with 8 bases between the two ends. Germline assignment: CDR1 DFQATT and CDR2 SNEGSKA (reference sequence). The CDR3 totals 12 residues. CDR3 in amino acids: CSARGRSYEQYF. CDR3 in DNA: TGCAGTGCTAGAGGACGTAGTTACGAGCAGTACTTC.

This clonotype has ten or more counts. The junction differs from germline at one of its ends, possibly a read error. The chain recombines TRBV4-1 with TRBJ2-2, with TRBD1 matching 9 bases. CDR1 and CDR2 from the germline V gene are MGHRA and YSYEKL. This CDR3 has 17 amino acids. The DNA for the CDR3 is TGCGCCAGCAGCCGAGATACCGGGACAGGGAACACCGGGAAGCTGTTTTTT. It codes for CASSRDTGTGNTGKLFF.

The rearrangement joins TRBV7-2 to TRBJ1-5, with D uncertain. CDR1 and CDR2 (germline): SGHTA, FQGNSA. This CDR3 region has 16 residues. The V end lost 1 base, the J end lost 1 base, and 11 bases lay between the germline ends. In nucleotides, the CDR3 is TGTGCCAGCAGCTTAGATCTTGGCGGCAGCAATCAGCCCCAGCATTTT. Its protein is CASSLDLGGSNQPQHF.

There are a few counts of this clonotype. This chain links TRBV20-1 with TRBJ2-1; 10 bases line up with TRBD2. This CDR3 is 17 amino acids long. The V gene's germline CDR1 is DFQATT and CDR2 SNEGSKA (reference sequence). V gave up 3 bases and J gave up 2 bases; unmatched junction bases: 10. The CDR3 loop is CSASNSLTSGAYNEQFF. Written as DNA, the CDR3 is TGCAGTGCTAGCAACAGCCTTACTAGCGGGGCCTACAATGAGCAGTTCTTC.

Many counts were recorded for this clonotype. The chain couples TRBV11-2 to TRBJ2-1; D perhaps matches TRBD2 (6 bases). The CDR3 has 15 amino acids. Germline CDR1 is SGHAT and CDR2 is FQNNGV. The V and J ends lost 7 bases and 8 bases respectively, with 21 bases between them. The CDR3 coding sequence is TGTGCCAGCACCGGGGGTAAGGGAATGATCGATGAGCAGTTCTTC. As protein: CASTGGKGMIDEQFF.

This clonotype has more than one count but fewer than ten. A much larger clone sits a single nucleotide away, making a read error possible. The rearrangement uses TRBV5-8 and TRBJ1-4; 7 bases agree with TRBD1. Germline lookup yields CDR1 SGHTS and CDR2 YDEGEE. Trimming took 2 bases from V and 8 from J; bases not matched to a gene: 6. The length of the CDR3 is 14 residues. Here the CDR3 reads CASSFDRVGEKLFF. CDR3 nucleotide sequence: TGTGCCAGCAGCTTTGACAGGGTTGGCGAAAAACTGTTTTTT.

This clonotype was seen a few times. The chain couples TRBV19 to TRBJ2-5, with TRBD1 matching over 8 bases. This CDR3 contains 15 residues. Germline lookup yields CDR1 LNHDA and CDR2 SQIVND (reference sequence). The junction had 8 bases not matched to a gene; V was cut back by 3 bases and J by 5 bases. The CDR3 region is CASSMMTGVGETQYF. Written as DNA, the CDR3 is TGTGCCAGTAGTATGATGACAGGGGTAGGGGAGACCCAGTACTTC.

This clonotype was counted at least ten times. V gene TRBV2 combines with J gene TRBJ1-5; tentative D call: TRBD1 (5 bases). Germline CDR1 reads SNHLY; CDR2 reads FYNNEI. The CDR3 totals 14 residues. V was trimmed by 3 bases and J by 4 bases, leaving 10 bases between them. This CDR3 reads CASSDGTPNQPQHF. In nucleotides, the CDR3 is TGTGCCAGCAGTGATGGGACGCCGAATCAGCCCCAGCATTTT.

This clonotype turned up a few times. The CDR3 loop reads CASSQDRTGNEQYF. CDR3 in DNA: TGCGCCAGCAGCCAAGATCGGACAGGAAACGAGCAGTACTTC. The V and J genes are TRBV4-1 and TRBJ2-7, with 7 bases identical to TRBD1. The CDR3 runs to 14 residues. V lost 0 bases to trimming and J lost 5 bases; unmatched junction nucleotides: 4. Germline-derived CDR1 and CDR2 are MGHRA and YSYEKL.

In its sample, this clonotype was seen a few times. The gene calls are TRBV19 and TRBJ1-1, with TRBD1 matching 7 bases. Germline CDR1 LNHDA, CDR2 SQIVND (reference sequence). Trimming took 8 bases from V and 0 from J; bases not matched to a gene: 6. This CDR3 comprises 14 residues. The CDR3 here is CASWTGQMNTEAFF. The CDR3 coding sequence is TGTGCCAGTTGGACGGGACAGATGAACACTGAAGCTTTCTTT.

At least ten counts were recorded for this clonotype. The J gene is TRBJ2-3, the V gene TRBV7-9, with unresolved D. CDR3 length: 14 amino acids. The V gene's germline CDR1 is SEHNR and CDR2 FQNEAQ (reference sequence). V lost 5 bases, J lost 0 bases, and 9 bases lay in between. The chain's CDR3 is CASSPSLSTDTQYF. The CDR3 DNA reads TGTGCCAGCAGCCCATCCCTTAGCACAGATACGCAGTATTTT.

This clonotype has more than one count but fewer than ten. This sequence joins TRBV11-2 and TRBJ2-1; 10 nucleotides align to TRBD2. The length of the CDR3 is 17 residues. Per germline, CDR1 SGHAT and CDR2 FQNNGV. V shed 6 bases, J shed 4 bases, and the junction held 12 bases outside the gene matches. CDR3 region: CASRPLQTSGPYNEQFF. CDR3 DNA sequence: TGTGCCAGCAGACCCCTCCAGACTAGCGGGCCTTACAATGAGCAGTTCTTC.

This clonotype came up a few times. V is TRBV6-5 and J is TRBJ2-1; no definite D call. The CDR3 runs 18 residues. V was cut by 0 bases and J by 3 bases, with 18 bases left in between. Germline V lookup: CDR1 MNHEY, CDR2 SVGAGI. In DNA form, the CDR3 reads TGTGCCAGCAGTTACTCTGTATCCGTATCCCCGGGCTACAATGAGCAGTTCTTC. Protein: CASSYSVSVSPGYNEQFF.

This clonotype was counted many times. The chain uses TRBV7-3 and TRBJ2-2; TRBD1 is a possible D gene (6 bases). The germline V and J ends were trimmed by 5 bases and 1 base, with 8 bases remaining between them. The germline V gene encodes CDR1 SGHTA and CDR2 FQGTGA. This CDR3 has 14 residues. CDR3 loop: CASSTTGNTGELFF. The CDR3 DNA sequence: TGTGCCAGCAGCACGACAGGGAACACCGGGGAGCTGTTTTTT.

The chain uses TRBV10-3 and TRBJ2-7, with D maybe TRBD1 (5 bases). The CDR3 is made up of 14 amino acids. The V gene lost 3 bases and the J gene lost 6 bases, with 15 bases spanning the gap. Per the germline V gene, CDR1 is ENHRY and CDR2 is SYGVKD. The CDR3 region has the DNA TGTGCCATCAGTGATCCAGGGAAATCGGGCGAGCAGTACTTC. Translating gives CAISDPGKSGEQYF.

This clonotype showed up many times. The V gene is TRBV2, the J gene TRBJ2-7, with 10 nucleotides matching TRBD2. V was pared by 5 bases and J by 7 bases, with 8 bases of the junction left unmatched. The germline CDR1 and CDR2 sequences are SNHLY and FYNNEI. This CDR3 region has 14 residues. The DNA for the CDR3 is TGTGCCAGCAGTAGGCCGGGACTAGCGAAAGAGCAGTACTTC. Translating gives CASSRPGLAKEQYF.

The genes are TRBV7-2 and TRBJ2-3; 10 bases are shared with TRBD1. The CDR3 length is 15 residues. The V gene end was trimmed by 8 bases and the J gene end by 6 bases; junction bases not matched to a gene: 11. Germline V gene data show CDR1 as SGHTA and CDR2 as FQGNSA. The CDR3, as DNA: TGTGCCAGCGGCTCGACAGGGGGCGCAGGGGATACGCAGTATTTT. It specifies CASGSTGGAGDTQYF.

This clonotype occurred a few times. V gene TRBV7-9 combines with J gene TRBJ2-3; 11 nucleotides line up with TRBD1. Germline CDR1 SEHNR, CDR2 FQNEAQ (reference sequence). CDR3 length: 17 residues. J was trimmed by 4 bases and V by 4 bases; bases with no gene match: 10. CDR3 in DNA: TGTGCCAGCAGCTCAACCCGGGACAGGGGGGGCCCAGATACGCAGTATTTT. It is translated as CASSSTRDRGGPDTQYF.

The table lists this clonotype with many counts. The J gene is TRBJ2-1, the V gene TRBV29-1; 16 bases are a match to TRBD2. In germline, CDR1 is SQVTM, CDR2 ANQGSEA. J was trimmed by 0 bases and V by 6 bases; bases with no gene match: 8. This CDR3 region has 18 residues. Here the CDR3 reads CSVSGTSGRESSYNEQFF. CDR3 nucleotide sequence: TGCAGCGTGTCCGGGACTAGCGGGAGGGAGAGCTCCTACAATGAGCAGTTCTTC.

This clonotype was detected only a few times. The J gene is TRBJ2-3, the V gene TRBV11-2; TRBD1 matches 10 bases. The ends lost 5 bases at V and 5 bases at J; junction bases unmatched: 7. This CDR3 is 15 amino acids long. Germline lookup yields CDR1 SGHAT and CDR2 FQNNGV. The CDR3 region is CASSLGQGGEDTQYF. DNA of the CDR3: TGTGCCAGCAGCCTCGGACAGGGGGGAGAAGATACGCAGTATTTT.

The CDR3 sequence is CASSWGGLAGGANVLTF. The CDR3 DNA sequence: TGTGCCAGCAGTTGGGGGGGACTAGCGGGGGGGGCCAACGTCCTGACTTTC. The chain couples TRBV12-3 or TRBV12-4 to TRBJ2-6, with 13 nucleotides matching TRBD2. CDR3 length: 17 amino acids. V trimming: 4 bases; J trimming: 4 bases; junction bases outside the gene matches: 4.

V usage is TRBV10-3 and J usage is TRBJ2-1, with 11 bases that match TRBD2. The V and J ends lost 4 bases and 9 bases, in that order; junction bases with no gene match: 5. From germline, CDR1 is ENHRY and CDR2 SYGVKD. The CDR3 loop spans 14 amino acids. The CDR3 coding sequence is TGTGCCATCAGTGGGACTAGCGGGCAAGGTGAGCAGTTCTTC. Amino acid sequence: CAISGTSGQGEQFF.

Of note for this clonotype: The junction departs from germline at one end; a sequencing error may be responsible. The rearrangement uses TRBV6-2 or TRBV6-3 and TRBJ1-4; tentatively, D is TRBD1 (6 bases). CDR1 is MNHEY and CDR2 is SVGEGT in the germline V gene. The CDR3 runs to 15 residues. DNA of the CDR3: TGTGCCAGCAGGCCTACGGGGGGCGTTAATGATAAACTGTTTTTT. Protein sequence: CASRPTGGVNDKLFF.

There are a few counts of this clonotype. The genes are TRBV7-9 and TRBJ2-5; D not resolved. The V gene's germline CDR1 is SEHNR and CDR2 FQNEAQ (reference sequence). This CDR3 comprises 12 residues. V was trimmed by 4 bases and J by 5 bases, leaving 8 bases between them. Written as DNA, the CDR3 is TGTGCCAGCAGCTATACCAAGGAGACCCAGTACTTC. This translates into CASSYTKETQYF.